This T cell receptor (beta chain) originates from a study of blood T cells in healthy people across ages. Primers used in a second PCR of roughly 7 to 11 cycles were a sample-barcoded 5' primer and a J-beta primer mix. TCRdb called the 5' RACE reads again in MiXCR, with one record for every CDR3 protein. Of about 1.1 million distinct CDR3 sequences in the sample, around two fifths are singletons; the top ten hold about 12%. Researchers report isolating at least 6 million PBMCs per sample. This clonotype was recorded at least ten times. From germline, CDR1 is SGHRS and CDR2 YFSETQ. The V gene lost 2 bases and the J gene lost 0 bases, with 14 bases spanning the gap. This CDR3 region has 16 residues.

The TCR sequence derives from a young man in good health. Sequencing was done on a sample of blood. The rearrangement uses TRBV5-1 and TRBJ1-1; D call uncertain. For the CDR3, the DNA is TGCGCCAGCAGCTTAAGAAGTGGCGGAATGAACACTGAAGCTTTCTTT. It translates to CASSLRSGGMNTEAFF.